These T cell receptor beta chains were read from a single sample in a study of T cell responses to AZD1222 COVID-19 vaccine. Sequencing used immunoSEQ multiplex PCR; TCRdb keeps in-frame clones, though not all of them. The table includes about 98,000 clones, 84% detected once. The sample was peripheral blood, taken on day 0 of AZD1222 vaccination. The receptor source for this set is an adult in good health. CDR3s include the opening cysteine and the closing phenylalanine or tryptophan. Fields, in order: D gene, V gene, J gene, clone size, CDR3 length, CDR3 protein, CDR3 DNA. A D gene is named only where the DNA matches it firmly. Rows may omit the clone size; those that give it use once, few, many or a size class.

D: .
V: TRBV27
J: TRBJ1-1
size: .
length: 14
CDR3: CASSLGPVNTEAFF
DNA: TGTGCCAGCAGTTTAGGCCCTGTGAACACTGAAGCTTTCTTT

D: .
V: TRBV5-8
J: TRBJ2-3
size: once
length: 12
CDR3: CASSLTLDTQYF
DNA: TGTGCCAGCAGCTTGACCCTAGATACGCAGTATTTT

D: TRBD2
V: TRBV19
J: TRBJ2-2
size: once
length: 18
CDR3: CASSIGLSREANTGELFF
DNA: TGTGCCAGTAGTATAGGGCTCTCGCGGGAGGCGAACACCGGGGAGCTGTTTTTT

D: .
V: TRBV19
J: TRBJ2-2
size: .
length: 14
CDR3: CASKGGANTGELFF
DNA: TGTGCCAGTAAGGGAGGCGCGAACACCGGGGAGCTGTTTTTT

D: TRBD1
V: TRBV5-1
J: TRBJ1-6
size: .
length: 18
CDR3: CASSLAASGTGVGSPLHF
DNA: TGCGCCAGCAGCTTGGCCGCCTCCGGGACAGGGGTTGGTTCACCCCTCCACTTT

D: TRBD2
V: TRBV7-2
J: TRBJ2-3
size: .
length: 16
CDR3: CASSAQRTSGRDTQYF
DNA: TGTGCCAGCAGCGCGCAGCGGACTAGCGGGAGAGATACGCAGTATTTT

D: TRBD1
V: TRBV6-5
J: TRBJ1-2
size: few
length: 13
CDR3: CASSSDRADGYTF
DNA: TGTGCCAGCAGTTCAGACAGGGCCGATGGCTACACCTTC

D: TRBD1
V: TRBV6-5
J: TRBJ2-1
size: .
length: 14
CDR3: CASSPARTGGEQFF
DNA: TGTGCCAGCAGCCCCGCCAGGACAGGGGGTGAGCAGTTCTTC

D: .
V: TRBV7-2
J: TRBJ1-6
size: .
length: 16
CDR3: CASSLALTEGNSPLHF
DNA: TGTGCCAGCAGCTTAGCCCTTACTGAGGGGAATTCACCCCTCCACTTT

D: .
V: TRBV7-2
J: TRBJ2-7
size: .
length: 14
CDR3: CASSLAGTAYEQYF
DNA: TGTGCCAGCAGCTTAGCCGGGACGGCTTACGAGCAGTACTTC

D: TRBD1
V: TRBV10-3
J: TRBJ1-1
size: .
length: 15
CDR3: CAIRPPGTGDTEAFF
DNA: TGTGCCATCAGGCCACCTGGGACAGGGGATACTGAAGCTTTCTTT

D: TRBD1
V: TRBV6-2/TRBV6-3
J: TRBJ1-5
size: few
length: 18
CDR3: CASSYSKTGLYSNQPQHF
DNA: TGTGCCAGCAGTTACTCGAAGACAGGGCTTTATAGCAATCAGCCCCAGCATTTT

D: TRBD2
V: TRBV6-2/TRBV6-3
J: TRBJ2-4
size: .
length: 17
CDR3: CASSYGLAGIAKNIQYF
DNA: TGTGCCAGCAGTTATGGGTTAGCGGGAATCGCCAAAAACATTCAGTACTTC

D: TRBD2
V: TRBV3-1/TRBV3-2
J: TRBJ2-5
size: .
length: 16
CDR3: CASTTSGSWAQETQYF
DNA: TGTGCCAGCACCACCAGCGGGAGTTGGGCCCAAGAGACCCAGTACTTC

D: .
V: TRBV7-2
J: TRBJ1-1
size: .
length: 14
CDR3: CASSLSSTNTEAFF
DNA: TGTGCCAGCAGCCTTTCCTCCACGAACACTGAAGCTTTCTTT

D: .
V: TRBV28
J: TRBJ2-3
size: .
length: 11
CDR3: CATLGSDTQYF
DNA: TGTGCCACCCTCGGGTCAGATACGCAGTATTTT

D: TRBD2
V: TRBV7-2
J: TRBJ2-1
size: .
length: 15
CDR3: CASSLELAGGTEQFF
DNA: TGTGCCAGCAGCTTAGAGCTAGCGGGGGGGACCGAGCAGTTCTTC

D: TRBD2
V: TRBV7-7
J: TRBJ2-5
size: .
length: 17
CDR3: CASTPTGLAGGGETQYF
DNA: TGTGCTAGCACCCCGACCGGACTAGCGGGAGGTGGTGAGACCCAGTACTTC

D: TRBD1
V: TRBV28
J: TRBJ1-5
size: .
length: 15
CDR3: CASSLGQVSNQPQHF
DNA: TGTGCCAGCAGTTTAGGACAGGTTAGCAATCAGCCCCAGCATTTT

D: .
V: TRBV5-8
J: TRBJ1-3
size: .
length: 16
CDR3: CASSDIMGVSGNTIYF
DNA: TGTGCCAGCAGCGATATCATGGGGGTCTCTGGAAACACCATATATTTT

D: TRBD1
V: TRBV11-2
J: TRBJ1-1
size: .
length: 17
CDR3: CASSLVPRTGDVPEAFF
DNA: TGTGCCAGCAGCTTAGTCCCCCGGACAGGGGATGTCCCTGAAGCTTTCTTT

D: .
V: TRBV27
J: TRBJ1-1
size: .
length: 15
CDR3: CASSSSGVGGTEAFF
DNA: TGTGCCAGCAGTTCCTCGGGAGTAGGGGGCACTGAAGCTTTCTTT

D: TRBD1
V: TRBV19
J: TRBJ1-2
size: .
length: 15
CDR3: CASTETGGSLIGYTF
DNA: TGTGCCAGTACCGAAACAGGGGGGTCTCTGATTGGCTACACCTTC

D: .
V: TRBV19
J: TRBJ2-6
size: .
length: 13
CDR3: CATGLNGANVLTF
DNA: TGTGCCACGGGCTTAAATGGGGCCAACGTCCTGACTTTC

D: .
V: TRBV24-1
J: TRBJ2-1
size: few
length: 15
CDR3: CATSLLRGSSNEQFF
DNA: TGTGCCACCAGTCTTCTCAGGGGTTCCAGCAATGAGCAGTTCTTC

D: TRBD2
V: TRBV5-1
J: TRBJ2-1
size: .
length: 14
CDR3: CASTWSGTYNERFF
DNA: TGCGCCAGCACCTGGAGCGGGACCTACAATGAGCGGTTCTTC

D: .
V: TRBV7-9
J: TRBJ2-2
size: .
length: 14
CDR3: CASSLDRLTGELFF
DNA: TGTGCCAGCAGCCTCGACAGGCTTACCGGGGAGCTGTTTTTT

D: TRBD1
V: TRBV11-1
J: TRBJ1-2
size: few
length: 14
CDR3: CASSPGGVPYGYTF
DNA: TGTGCCAGCAGCCCAGGGGGCGTCCCCTATGGCTACACCTTC

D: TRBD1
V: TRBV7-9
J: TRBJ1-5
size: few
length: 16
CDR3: CASSSIGTGVNQPQHF
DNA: TGTGCCAGCAGCTCTATCGGGACAGGGGTAAATCAGCCCCAGCATTTT

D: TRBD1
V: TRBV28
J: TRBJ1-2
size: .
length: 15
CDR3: CASSLPDRGHSGYTF
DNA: TGTGCCAGCAGTTTACCAGACAGGGGGCATAGCGGCTACACCTTC

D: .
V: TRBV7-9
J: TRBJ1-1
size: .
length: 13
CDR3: CASSLALAGRAFF
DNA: TGTGCCAGCAGCTTAGCGCTCGCGGGGAGAGCTTTCTTT

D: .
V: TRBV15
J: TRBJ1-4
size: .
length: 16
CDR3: CATSREGRGTNEKLFF
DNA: TGTGCCACCAGCAGAGAGGGGAGGGGTACTAATGAAAAACTGTTTTTT

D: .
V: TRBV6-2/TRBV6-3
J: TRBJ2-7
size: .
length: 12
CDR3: CASSYSDYEQYF
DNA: TGTGCCAGCAGTTACTCGGATTACGAGCAGTACTTC

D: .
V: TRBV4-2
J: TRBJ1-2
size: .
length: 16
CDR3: CASSQEGLIGGSGYTF
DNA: TGTGCCAGCAGCCAAGAGGGTTTAATTGGTGGTAGTGGCTACACCTTC

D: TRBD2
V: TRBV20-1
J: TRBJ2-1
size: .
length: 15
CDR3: CSASWTSGKNNEQFF
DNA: TGCAGTGCTAGTTGGACTAGCGGGAAGAACAATGAGCAGTTCTTC

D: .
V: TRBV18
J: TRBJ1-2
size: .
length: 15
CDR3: CASSPPRTMFYGYTF
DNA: TGTGCCAGCTCACCACCGCGGACAATGTTCTATGGCTACACCTTC

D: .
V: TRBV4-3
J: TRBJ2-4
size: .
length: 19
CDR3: CASSQDRWEAKLAKNIQYF
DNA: TGCGCCAGCAGCCAAGATCGTTGGGAGGCCAAATTAGCCAAAAACATTCAGTACTTC

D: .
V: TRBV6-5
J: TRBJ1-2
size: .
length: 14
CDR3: CASSFPLQTYGYTF
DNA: TGTGCCAGCAGTTTTCCTCTACAGACTTATGGCTACACCTTC

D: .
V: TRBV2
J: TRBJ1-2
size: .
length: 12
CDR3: CASKGIDYGYTF
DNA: TGTGCCAGCAAGGGCATAGACTATGGCTACACCTTC

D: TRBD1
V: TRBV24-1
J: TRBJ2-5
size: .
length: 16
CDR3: CATSDLGQPRGETQYF
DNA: TGTGCCACCAGTGATCTGGGACAGCCCCGGGGAGAGACCCAGTACTTC

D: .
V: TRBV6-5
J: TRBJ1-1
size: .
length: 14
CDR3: CASRQPGGLGEAFF
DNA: TGTGCCAGCAGACAACCCGGGGGGCTAGGTGAAGCTTTCTTT

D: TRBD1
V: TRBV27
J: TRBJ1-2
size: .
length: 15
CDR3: CASSPGTGEGYGYTF
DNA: TGTGCCAGCAGTCCGGGGACAGGGGAAGGGTATGGCTACACCTTC

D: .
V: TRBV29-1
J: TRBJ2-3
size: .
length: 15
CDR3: CSVENDGTSTDTQYF
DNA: TGCAGCGTTGAAAACGACGGTACTAGCACAGATACGCAGTATTTT

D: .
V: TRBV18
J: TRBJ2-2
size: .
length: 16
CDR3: CASSNRGDMGTGELFF
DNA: TGTGCCAGCTCAAATCGCGGTGATATGGGCACCGGGGAGCTGTTTTTT

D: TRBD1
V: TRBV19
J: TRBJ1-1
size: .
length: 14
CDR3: CASSLGTGSTEAFF
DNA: TGTGCCAGTAGTTTAGGGACAGGGAGCACTGAAGCTTTCTTT

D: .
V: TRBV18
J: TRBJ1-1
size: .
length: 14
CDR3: CASSTIGRSTEAFF
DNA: TGTGCCAGCTCAACTATTGGTCGTAGCACTGAAGCTTTCTTT

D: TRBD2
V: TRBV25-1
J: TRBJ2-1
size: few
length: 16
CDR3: CASSEYRLAGGNEQFF
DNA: TGTGCCAGCAGTGAATATCGACTAGCGGGAGGGAATGAGCAGTTCTTC

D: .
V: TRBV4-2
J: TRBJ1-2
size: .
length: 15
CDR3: CASSFRQPDKYGYTF
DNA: TGTGCCAGCAGCTTTCGACAGCCCGATAAATATGGCTACACCTTC

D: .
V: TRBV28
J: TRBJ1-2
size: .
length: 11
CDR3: CASNGDYGYTF
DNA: TGTGCCAGCAACGGGGACTATGGCTACACCTTC

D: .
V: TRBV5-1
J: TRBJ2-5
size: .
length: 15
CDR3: CASSNGPGVAETQYF
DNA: TGCGCCAGCAGCAATGGTCCCGGAGTTGCGGAGACCCAGTACTTC

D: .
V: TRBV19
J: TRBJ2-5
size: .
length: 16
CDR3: CASSIGGGAPKETQYF
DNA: TGTGCCAGTAGTATAGGCGGGGGCGCACCTAAAGAGACCCAGTACTTC

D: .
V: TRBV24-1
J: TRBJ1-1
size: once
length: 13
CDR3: CATSDPSIGGAFF
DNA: TGTGCCACCAGTGATCCCTCCATTGGTGGAGCTTTCTTT

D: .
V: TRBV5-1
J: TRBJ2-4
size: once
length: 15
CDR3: CASSSPSVGKNIQYF
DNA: TGCGCCAGCAGCTCACCGAGCGTTGGCAAAAACATTCAGTACTTC

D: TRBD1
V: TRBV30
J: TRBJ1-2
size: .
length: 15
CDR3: CAWSVRGTGGIGYTF
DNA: TGTGCCTGGAGTGTACGCGGGACAGGGGGAATTGGCTACACCTTC

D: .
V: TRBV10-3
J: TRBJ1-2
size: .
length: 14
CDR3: CAISEDGGAGGYTF
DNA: TGTGCCATCAGTGAGGATGGAGGTGCGGGCGGCTACACCTTC

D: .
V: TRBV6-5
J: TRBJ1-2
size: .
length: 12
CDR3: CASTLGGYGYTF
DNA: TGTGCCAGCACCTTAGGGGGCTATGGCTACACCTTC

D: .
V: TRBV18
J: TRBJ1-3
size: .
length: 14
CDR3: CASSAGHAGNTIYF
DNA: TGTGCCAGCTCAGCGGGACATGCCGGAAACACCATATATTTT

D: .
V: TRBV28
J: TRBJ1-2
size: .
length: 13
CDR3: CASKPPRADGYTF
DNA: TGTGCCAGCAAACCCCCCAGGGCAGACGGCTACACCTTC

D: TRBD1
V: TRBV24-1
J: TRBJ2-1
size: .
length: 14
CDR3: CATSNRGTYNEQFF
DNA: TGTGCCACCAGTAACAGGGGCACCTACAATGAGCAGTTCTTC